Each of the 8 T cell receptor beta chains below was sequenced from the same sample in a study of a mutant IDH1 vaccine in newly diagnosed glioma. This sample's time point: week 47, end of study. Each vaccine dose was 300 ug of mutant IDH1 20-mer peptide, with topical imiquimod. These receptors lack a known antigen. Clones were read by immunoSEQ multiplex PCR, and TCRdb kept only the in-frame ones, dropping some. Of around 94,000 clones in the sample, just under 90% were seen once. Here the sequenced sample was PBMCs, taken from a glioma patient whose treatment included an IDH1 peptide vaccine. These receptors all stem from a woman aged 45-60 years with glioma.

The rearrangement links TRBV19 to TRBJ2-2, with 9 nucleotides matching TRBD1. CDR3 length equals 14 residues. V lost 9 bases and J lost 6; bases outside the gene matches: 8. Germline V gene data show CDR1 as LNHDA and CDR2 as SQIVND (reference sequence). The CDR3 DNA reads TGTGCCAGCGGCGGGACAGGGAGGGCCGGGGAGCTGTTTTTT. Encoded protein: CASGGTGRAGELFF.

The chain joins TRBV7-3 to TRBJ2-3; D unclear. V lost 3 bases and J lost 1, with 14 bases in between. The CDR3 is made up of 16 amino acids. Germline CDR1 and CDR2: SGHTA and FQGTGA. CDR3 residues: CASSFGRRLGTDTQYF. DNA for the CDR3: TGTGCCAGCAGCTTTGGTCGGCGGTTGGGCACAGATACGCAGTATTTT.

CDR3 region: CASSSNPGQGPGELFF. DNA for the CDR3: TGTGCCAGCAGTTCCAACCCCGGACAGGGTCCCGGGGAGCTGTTTTTT. The chain combines TRBV6-5 with TRBJ2-2; 8 bases match TRBD1. Germline V lookup: CDR1 MNHEY, CDR2 SVGAGI. V lost 4 bases to trimming and J lost 6 bases; unmatched junction nucleotides: 10. The CDR3 is made up of 16 amino acids.

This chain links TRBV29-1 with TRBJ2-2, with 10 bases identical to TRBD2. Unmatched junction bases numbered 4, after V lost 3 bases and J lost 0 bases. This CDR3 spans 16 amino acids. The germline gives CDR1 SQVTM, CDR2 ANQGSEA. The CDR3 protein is CSVEGTSVTNTGELFF. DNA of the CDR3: TGCAGCGTTGAGGGGACTAGCGTTACGAACACCGGGGAGCTGTTTTTT.

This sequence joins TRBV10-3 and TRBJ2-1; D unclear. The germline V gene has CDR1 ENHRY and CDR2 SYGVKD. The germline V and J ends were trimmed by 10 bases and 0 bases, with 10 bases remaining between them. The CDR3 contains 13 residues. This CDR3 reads CATTSSSYNEQFF. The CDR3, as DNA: TGTGCCACTACTTCCAGCTCCTACAATGAGCAGTTCTTC.

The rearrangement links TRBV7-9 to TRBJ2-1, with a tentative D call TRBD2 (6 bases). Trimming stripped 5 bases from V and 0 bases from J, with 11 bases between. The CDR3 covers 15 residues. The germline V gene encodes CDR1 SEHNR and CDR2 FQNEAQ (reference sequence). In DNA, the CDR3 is TGTGCCAGCAGCCGGGACTGGAGCTCCTACAATGAGCAGTTCTTC. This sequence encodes CASSRDWSSYNEQFF.

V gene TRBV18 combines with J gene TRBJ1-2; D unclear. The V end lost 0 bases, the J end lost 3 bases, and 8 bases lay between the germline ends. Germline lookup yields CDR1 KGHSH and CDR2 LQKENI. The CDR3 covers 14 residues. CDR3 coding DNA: TGTGCCAGCTCACCACCAGGGAGGTACTATGGCTACACCTTC. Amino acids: CASSPPGRYYGYTF.

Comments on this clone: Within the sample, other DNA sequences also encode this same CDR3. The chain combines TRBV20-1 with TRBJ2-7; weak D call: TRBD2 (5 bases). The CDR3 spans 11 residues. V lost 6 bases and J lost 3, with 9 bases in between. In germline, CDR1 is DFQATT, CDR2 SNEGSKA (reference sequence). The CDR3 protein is CSASTSYEQYF. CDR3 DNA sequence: TGCAGTGCATCTACTAGCTACGAGCAGTACTTC.